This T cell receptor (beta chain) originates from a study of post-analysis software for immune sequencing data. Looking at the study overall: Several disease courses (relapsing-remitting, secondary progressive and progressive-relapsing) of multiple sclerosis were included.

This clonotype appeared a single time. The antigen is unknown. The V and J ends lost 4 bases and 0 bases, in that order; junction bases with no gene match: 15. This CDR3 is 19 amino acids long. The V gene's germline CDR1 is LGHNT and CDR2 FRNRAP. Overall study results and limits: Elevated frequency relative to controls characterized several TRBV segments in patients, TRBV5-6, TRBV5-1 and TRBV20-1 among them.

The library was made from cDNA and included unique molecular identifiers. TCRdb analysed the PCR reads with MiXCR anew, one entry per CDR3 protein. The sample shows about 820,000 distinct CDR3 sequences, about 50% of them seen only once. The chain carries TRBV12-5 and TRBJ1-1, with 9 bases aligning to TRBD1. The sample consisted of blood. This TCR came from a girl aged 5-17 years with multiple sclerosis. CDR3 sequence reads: CASGSIPRTGEIVNTEAFF. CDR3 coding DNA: TGTGCTAGTGGTTCGATCCCACGGACAGGGGAGATCGTGAACACTGAAGCTTTCTTT.